Sequencing of this T cell receptor beta chain was carried out in a study of blood T cell repertoires in COVID-19. Source study methods: Reference gene primer amplification gave nucleated cell count estimates. Method: immunoSEQ multiplex PCR; TCRdb's copy keeps in-frame clones and lacks some. Clone size and V and J calls were adopted from that table, with D and trimming inferred from the DNA. The sample consists of some 400,000 clones, about 89% of them appearing once. Living in about two dozen US areas, the participants were between roughly 18 and 90 years of age. The clonotype comes from a woman aged 40 to 50 who had been exposed to COVID-19. The sequencing input was PBMCs or T cells enriched from blood (not recorded which).

DNA for the CDR3: TGTGCCAGCAGTGAAACAGGGGATGGCTACACCTTC. It yields the protein CASSETGDGYTF. V is TRBV6-1 and J is TRBJ1-2, with 7 bases matching TRBD1. CDR3 size: 12 residues. The germline gives CDR1 MNHNS, CDR2 SASEGT. The V and J ends lost 2 bases and 6 bases, in that order; junction bases with no gene match: 0.